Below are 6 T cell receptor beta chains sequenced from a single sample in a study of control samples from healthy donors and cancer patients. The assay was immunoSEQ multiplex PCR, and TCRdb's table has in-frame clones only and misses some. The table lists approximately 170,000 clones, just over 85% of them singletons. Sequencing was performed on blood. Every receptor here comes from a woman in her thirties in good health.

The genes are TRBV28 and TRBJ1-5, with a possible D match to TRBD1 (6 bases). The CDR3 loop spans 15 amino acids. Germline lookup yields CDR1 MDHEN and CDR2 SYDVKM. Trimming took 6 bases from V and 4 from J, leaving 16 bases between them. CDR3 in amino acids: CASRKGGEANQPQHF. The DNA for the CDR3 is TGTGCCAGCAGGAAGGGGGGGGAGGCGAATCAGCCCCAGCATTTT. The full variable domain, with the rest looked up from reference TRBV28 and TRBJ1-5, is DVKVTQSSRYLVKRTGEKVFLECVQDMDHENMFWYRQDPGLGLRLIYFSYDVKMKEKGDIPEGYSVSREKKERFSLILESASTNQTSMYLCASRKGGEANQPQHFGDGTRLSIL.

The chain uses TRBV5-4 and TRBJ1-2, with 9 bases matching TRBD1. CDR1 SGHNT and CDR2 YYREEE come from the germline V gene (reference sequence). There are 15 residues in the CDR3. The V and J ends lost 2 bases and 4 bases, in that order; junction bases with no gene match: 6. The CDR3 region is CASSLRTGDIYGYTF. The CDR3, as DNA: TGTGCCAGCAGCTTACGGACAGGGGACATCTATGGCTACACCTTC.

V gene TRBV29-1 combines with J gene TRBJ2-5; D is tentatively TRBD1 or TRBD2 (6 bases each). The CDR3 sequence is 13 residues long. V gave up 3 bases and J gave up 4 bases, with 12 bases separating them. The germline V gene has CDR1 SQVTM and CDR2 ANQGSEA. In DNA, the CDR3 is TGCAGCGTTGATGTCCGGGGGCGAGAGACCCAGTACTTC. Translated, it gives CSVDVRGRETQYF.

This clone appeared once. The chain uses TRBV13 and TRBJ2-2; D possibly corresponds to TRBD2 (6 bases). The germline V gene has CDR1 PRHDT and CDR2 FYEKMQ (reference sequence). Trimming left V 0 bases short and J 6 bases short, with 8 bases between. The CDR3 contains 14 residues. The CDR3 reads CASSLGPGAGELFF. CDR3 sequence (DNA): TGTGCCAGCAGCTTAGGACCGGGGGCCGGGGAGCTGTTTTTT.

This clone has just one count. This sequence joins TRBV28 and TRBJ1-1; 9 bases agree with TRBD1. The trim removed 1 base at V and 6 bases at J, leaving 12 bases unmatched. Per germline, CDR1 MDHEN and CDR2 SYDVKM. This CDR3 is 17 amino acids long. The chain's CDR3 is CASSLSVPGQGQAEAFF. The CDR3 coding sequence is TGTGCCAGCAGTTTATCGGTCCCGGGACAGGGTCAGGCTGAAGCTTTCTTT.

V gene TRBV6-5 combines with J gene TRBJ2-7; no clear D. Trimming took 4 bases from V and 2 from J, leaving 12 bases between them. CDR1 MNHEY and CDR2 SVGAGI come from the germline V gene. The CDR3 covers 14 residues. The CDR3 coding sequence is TGTGCCAGCAGTTTGACTTTCCTAGCCTACGAGCAGTACTTC. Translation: CASSLTFLAYEQYF.